This section outlines one TCR beta chain sequence together with its context. Its antigen is unidentified. The T cells that were sequenced for TCR beta were CD8+ and CD4+ cells from blood. Negative magnetic isolation gave CD8+ and CD4+ cells; FACS enriched CD8+ TEMRA. Germline trimming cut 7 bases from V and 3 bases from J; bases unmatched to any gene: 5. Germline V gives CDR1 SGHRS, CDR2 YFSETQ. CDR3 size: 13 residues. This sample was taken from a study of CD8 T cells in Susac syndrome. Study-wide findings and caveats: As the study acknowledged, the number of individuals in its TCR sequencing and HLA analysis was relatively small.

Reverse transcription of about 0.45 to 1 ug RNA was carried out with random hexamers. From the immunoSEQ multiplex PCR reads, TCRdb called clonotypes with MiXCR, one entry per CDR3 protein. Counted here are 100,000 to 150,000 distinct CDR3 sequences, around 94% occurring once; the ten biggest clones make up approximately 0.2%. Sequencing was done on a sample of CD8+ T cells from PBMCs. The receptor was isolated from a human donor with Susac syndrome. The V gene is TRBV5-1, the J gene TRBJ2-7, with 9 bases identical to TRBD1. CDR3 coding DNA: TGCGCCAGCCAAAGGGACAGGGACTACGAGCAGTACTTC. The encoded protein is CASQRDRDYEQYF. Combining the CDR3 with reference TRBV5-1 and TRBJ2-7 gives the whole variable domain KAGVTQTPRYLIKTRGQQVTLSCSPISGHRSVSWYQQTPGQGLQFLFEYFSETQRNKGNFPGRFSGRQFSNSRSEMNVSTLELGDSALYLCASQRDRDYEQYFGPGTRLTVT.